This TCR beta chain was obtained from a study of T-cell memory formation after mild COVID-19. Study-wide findings and caveats: Memory sampled before infection contained some responding clones, suggesting cross-reactive memory joined.

TCRdb re-analysed the 5' RACE reads in MiXCR, keeping a single row per CDR3 protein. The table has about 360,000 distinct CDR3 sequences, 10% to 15% seen once. Regarding this clonotype: Its cognate antigen is unknown.

Germline lookup yields CDR1 SGHDN and CDR2 FVKESK. This CDR3 contains 16 residues. With 0 bases clipped from V and 5 bases from J, the junction kept 8 bases outside the gene matches. The clonotype comes from a man aged 18 to 30 who had mild COVID-19 (a few samples of this study predate the infection). Cell type and time point are not known. Sequenced material: PBMCs or a T cell subset sorted from them (not recorded which). This chain joins TRBV14 and TRBJ2-5; the match to TRBD2 covers 8 bases. CDR3 region: CASSQELGSGGETQYF. The CDR3, as DNA: TGTGCCAGCAGCCAAGAGTTGGGCAGCGGGGGTGAGACCCAGTACTTC. Using reference TRBV14 and TRBJ2-5 for the parts outside the CDR3, the full variable domain is EAGVTQFPSHSVIEKGQTVTLRCDPISGHDNLYWYRRVMGKEIKFLLHFVKESKQDESGMPNNRFLAERTGGTYSTLKVQPAELEDSGVYFCASSQELGSGGETQYFGPGTRLLVL.